This T cell receptor (beta chain) was sequenced during a study of early T cells in non-severe SARS-CoV-2 infection. As for the study in general: The authors sequenced bulk RNA from unsorted whole blood, leaving chains unpaired. Study-wide points: Missing private and CD4 specificities, VDJdb matching favored anti-spike CD8 responses.

Attached unique molecular identifiers marked individual cDNA molecules. TCRdb re-called the 5' RACE reads through MiXCR, storing one row per CDR3 protein. The table lists 70,000 to 85,000 distinct CDR3 sequences, less than 15% of them singletons. The CDR3 contains 15 residues. The germline gives CDR1 DFQATT, CDR2 SNEGSKA (reference sequence). The V end was cut by 0 bases, the J end by 1 base, with 11 bases between. Worth noting for this clonotype: Antigen: not known.

The material was whole blood, obtained at baseline. The sequence derives from an adult who was a healthcare worker with PCR-confirmed SARS-CoV-2 infection or an uninfected control (not recorded which). The donor label of this sample is uncertain. The chain links TRBV20-1 to TRBJ2-3; weak D call: TRBD2 (6 bases). The CDR3 loop reads CSARDLRDGTDTQYF. Written as DNA, the CDR3 is TGCAGTGCTAGAGATCTGCGGGACGGCACAGATACGCAGTATTTT.